This passage covers 32 T cell receptor beta chains from one sample sequenced in a study of human T cells and chemical hapten exposure. MiXCR, applied by TCRdb to the RACE reads, yields one record per CDR3 protein. The profile covers roughly 150,000 distinct CDR3 sequences, with about 11% appearing a single time and around 1.4% taken by the ten largest. The time point here: patch test 2, 6 weeks after DPC sensitization. Documented treatment: therapeutic diphenylcyclopropenone sensitization with weekly scalp DPC. Sequences were derived from whole blood, sampled in connection with sensitization to the hapten diphenylcyclopropenone (DPC). These receptors all stem from a woman aged 45-59 years with alopecia areata. Some clones in this sample may be carry-over from other donors' samples.

The chain joins TRBV20-1 to TRBJ2-1, with TRBD2 identical over 13 bases. The germline V gene encodes CDR1 DFQATT and CDR2 SNEGSKA (reference sequence). The CDR3 runs 14 residues. Trimming cost V 6 bases and J 8 bases; bases outside gene matches: 7. In DNA form, the CDR3 reads TGCAGTGCACCGAGGACTAGCGGGGGTCATGAGCAGTTCTTC. This translates into CSAPRTSGGHEQFF.

This clonotype appeared many times. The rearrangement links TRBV4-2 to TRBJ2-1, with TRBD2 matching 10 bases. Germline V gene sequence: CDR1 LGHNA, CDR2 YNFKEQ. The CDR3 consists of 15 residues. The V and J ends lost 0 bases and 6 bases, in that order; junction bases with no gene match: 2. CDR3 protein: CASSQESGRANEQFF. CDR3 DNA sequence: TGTGCCAGCAGCCAAGAAAGCGGGAGGGCCAATGAGCAGTTCTTC.

The CDR3 sequence is CSARRTSGRAVEQFF. In DNA, the CDR3 is TGCAGTGCTAGACGTACTAGCGGGAGGGCCGTTGAGCAGTTCTTC. The chain is built from TRBV20-1 and TRBJ2-1, with TRBD2 matching 13 bases. CDR3 length: 15 amino acids. The germline CDR1 and CDR2 sequences are DFQATT and SNEGSKA (reference sequence). After removal of 2 bases from V and 9 bases from J, the junction contained 7 bases not matched to a gene.

This clonotype has a handful of counts. The chain links TRBV18 to TRBJ1-3; maybe TRBD1 (5 bases). Trimming shortened V by 3 bases and J by 0 bases, and 12 bases separated the two germline ends. This CDR3 region has 16 residues. Germline CDR1 is KGHSH and CDR2 is LQKENI. CDR3 residues: CASSPATGISGNTIYF. The CDR3 DNA reads as TGTGCCAGCTCACCCGCCACAGGCATCTCTGGAAACACCATATATTTT.

The genes are TRBV29-1 and TRBJ1-2, with a weak D call TRBD1 (5 bases). This CDR3 contains 12 residues. Trimming removed 6 bases at V and 4 bases at J, with 12 bases between. The V gene's germline CDR1 is SQVTM and CDR2 ANQGSEA. DNA of the CDR3: TGCAGCGTCTTAGGGGCTGGCTATGGCTACACCTTC. It is translated as CSVLGAGYGYTF. The variable domain in full, completed from reference TRBV29-1 and TRBJ1-2, reads SAVISQKPSRDICQRGTSLTIQCQVDSQVTMMFWYRQQPGQSLTLIATANQGSEATYESGFVIDKFPISRPNLTFSTLTVSNMSPEDSSIYLCSVLGAGYGYTFGSGTRLTVV.

This clonotype was seen ten or more times. V and J are TRBV6-5 and TRBJ1-1; the match to TRBD1 covers 7 bases. This CDR3 has 13 amino acids. J lost 1 base, V lost 5 bases, and 1 base had no gene match. Germline CDR1 reads MNHEY; CDR2 reads SVGAGI. This chain's CDR3 is CASSRQGNTEAFF. Here the CDR3 DNA reads TGTGCCAGCAGTCGACAGGGGAACACTGAAGCTTTCTTT.

This clonotype was counted a few times. The V call is TRBV12-3 or TRBV12-4, the J call TRBJ2-7; weak D call: TRBD2 (6 bases). Deletions cut 6 bases from V and 6 bases from J, with 12 bases between. This CDR3 comprises 12 residues. This chain's CDR3 is CASRPAGGEQYF. CDR3 nucleotide sequence: TGTGCCAGCAGGCCCGCCGGGGGCGAGCAGTACTTC.

This clonotype was seen only a few times. The rearrangement uses TRBV5-1 and TRBJ2-5; 7 bases agree with TRBD1. This CDR3 is built from 16 residues. V shed 0 bases and J 5 bases; nucleotides not matched to a gene: 10. The germline V gene encodes CDR1 SGHRS and CDR2 YFSETQ. CDR3 DNA sequence: TGCGCCAGCAGCTTGGCTGGGACAGTTGGAGGTGAGACCCAGTACTTC. Its translation is CASSLAGTVGGETQYF.

J is TRBJ2-2 and V is TRBV6-2 or TRBV6-3; 10 bases map to TRBD2. The CDR3 is made up of 15 amino acids. J lost 8 bases, V lost 2 bases, and 5 bases had no gene match. The germline CDR1 and CDR2 sequences are MNHEY and SVGEGT. CDR3 residues: CASSYLAGDSGELFF. Here the CDR3 DNA reads TGTGCCAGCAGTTACCTAGCGGGAGATTCTGGGGAGCTGTTTTTT.

The table lists this clonotype with a few counts. The genes are TRBV18 and TRBJ2-3, with TRBD2 matching over 8 bases. Germline values: CDR1 KGHSH, CDR2 LQKENI. V was clipped by 2 bases and J by 1 base; unmatched bases: 5. The CDR3 is 16 amino acids. The CDR3 region has the DNA TGTGCCAGCTCACCAGCGGGACTAGTCGGCACAGATACGCAGTATTTT. This translates into CASSPAGLVGTDTQYF.

V usage is TRBV12-3 or TRBV12-4 and J usage is TRBJ1-1; D not certain. The CDR3 spans 15 residues. The V end was cut by 2 bases, the J end by 4 bases, with 14 bases between. The CDR3 DNA is TGTGCCAGCAGTTTAATGGCACCACAAGGCACTGAAGCTTTCTTT. Translated, it gives CASSLMAPQGTEAFF.

This clonotype was seen only a few times. The V and J genes are TRBV7-6 and TRBJ2-2; TRBD2 is a possible D gene (6 bases). V lost 2 bases and J lost 4, with 11 bases in between. The CDR3 is 15 amino acids. Per germline, CDR1 SGHVS and CDR2 FNYEAQ. Written as DNA, the CDR3 is TGTGCCAGCAGCTTAAGGTTCGGGAGCACCGGGGAGCTGTTTTTT. Residues: CASSLRFGSTGELFF.

This clonotype has ten or more counts. The chain links TRBV7-3 to TRBJ1-1, with 9 positions matching TRBD1. The CDR3 has 16 amino acids. Germline-derived CDR1 and CDR2 are SGHTA and FQGTGA. V was clipped by 1 base and J by 4 bases; unmatched bases: 7. The CDR3 protein is CASSLKGQGGSTEAFF. In DNA, the CDR3 is TGTGCCAGCAGCTTAAAGGGACAGGGAGGGTCCACTGAAGCTTTCTTT.

This clonotype has a count of ten or more. CDR3 sequence reads: CASSPRTGADQPQHF. CDR3 nucleotides: TGTGCCAGCAGCCCCCGGACAGGGGCCGATCAGCCCCAGCATTTT. This chain uses TRBV6-5 with TRBJ1-5; 9 positions agree with TRBD1. In germline, CDR1 is MNHEY, CDR2 SVGAGI. Losses at the gene ends were 6 bases for V and 5 bases for J; bases not matched to a gene: 8. CDR3 size: 15 residues.

The table lists this clonotype with a few counts. The chain recombines TRBV18 with TRBJ2-7, with 7 bases fitting TRBD1. The germline gives CDR1 KGHSH, CDR2 LQKENI. The V and J ends lost 4 bases and 6 bases, in that order; junction bases with no gene match: 3. The CDR3 length is 12 residues. CDR3 coding DNA: TGTGCCAGCTCACTCGGGACAGTCGAGCAGTACTTC. It codes for CASSLGTVEQYF.

In its sample, this clonotype was seen a few times. J is TRBJ1-3 and V is TRBV6-6; D unresolved. The CDR3 totals 13 residues. CDR1 is MNHNY, CDR2 SVGAGI, per germline (reference sequence). V lost 7 bases to trimming and J lost 0 bases, with 7 bases between them. The chain's CDR3 is CASIRGSGNTIYF. The CDR3 DNA is TGTGCCAGCATTCGGGGCTCTGGAAACACCATATATTTT.

The rearrangement links TRBV7-9 to TRBJ2-1; the D gene is possibly TRBD2 (5 bases). From germline, CDR1 is SEHNR and CDR2 FQNEAQ (reference sequence). CDR3 size: 14 residues. Trimming took 5 bases from V and 6 from J, leaving 14 bases between them. This CDR3 reads CASSPGLFGNEQFF. Here the CDR3 DNA reads TGTGCCAGCAGCCCCGGACTGTTTGGCAATGAGCAGTTCTTC.

A few counts support this clonotype. The rearrangement links TRBV29-1 to TRBJ1-1, with D maybe TRBD1 (5 bases). The V gene lost 4 bases and the J gene lost 3 bases, with 6 bases spanning the gap. Looked up from germline, CDR1 is SQVTM and CDR2 is ANQGSEA. This CDR3 contains 11 residues. In DNA, the CDR3 is TGCAGCGTTGGGACATACACTGAAGCTTTCTTT. Protein product: CSVGTYTEAFF.

In this sample, this clonotype turned up a few times. This sequence joins TRBV28 and TRBJ2-1; 8 nucleotides align to TRBD2. The germline V gene encodes CDR1 MDHEN and CDR2 SYDVKM. V was pared by 6 bases and J by 7 bases, with 5 bases of the junction left unmatched. The CDR3 length is 13 residues. CDR3 protein: CASSPAGENEQFF. In nucleotides, the CDR3 is TGTGCCAGCAGCCCAGCGGGAGAAAATGAGCAGTTCTTC. Full variable domain (remainder filled in from reference TRBV28 and TRBJ2-1): DVKVTQSSRYLVKRTGEKVFLECVQDMDHENMFWYRQDPGLGLRLIYFSYDVKMKEKGDIPEGYSVSREKKERFSLILESASTNQTSMYLCASSPAGENEQFFGPGTRLTVL.

The chain has TRBV6-2 or TRBV6-3 and TRBJ2-1; 13 bases are shared with TRBD2. Germline V CDR1 and CDR2: MNHEY, SVGEGT. J gave up 10 bases and V 6 bases, and 9 bases lay outside the gene matches. The CDR3 has 15 residues. This chain's CDR3 is CASSPPGLAGQEQFF. DNA for the CDR3: TGTGCCAGCAGCCCGCCGGGACTAGCGGGACAGGAGCAGTTCTTC.

V is TRBV30 and J is TRBJ1-1; tentatively, D is TRBD1 (6 bases). This CDR3 region has 16 residues. V gave up 2 bases and J gave up 1 base, with 17 bases separating them. Germline V gene lookup returns CDR1 GTSNPN and CDR2 SVGIG (reference sequence). CDR3 DNA: TGTGCCTGGAGTCCCGGGACAACCGGGGGGAACACTGAAGCTTTCTTT. Translating gives CAWSPGTTGGNTEAFF.

This clonotype was observed many times. The chain combines TRBV27 with TRBJ1-5; TRBD1 might be the D (5 bases). V lost 2 bases to trimming and J lost 5 bases, with 10 bases between them. Germline values: CDR1 MNHEY, CDR2 SMNVEV (reference sequence). This CDR3 contains 14 residues. The CDR3 protein is CASSLGRDHQPQHF. The CDR3, as DNA: TGTGCCAGCAGTTTAGGCAGGGACCATCAGCCCCAGCATTTT.

This clonotype was detected many times. The chain is built from TRBV7-9 and TRBJ1-2, with a possible D match to TRBD1 (5 bases). Germline V gene sequence: CDR1 SEHNR, CDR2 FQNEAQ (reference sequence). The CDR3 has 15 residues. V lost 0 bases and J 2 bases, leaving 10 bases between the germline ends. As DNA, the CDR3 is TGTGCCAGCAGCTTAGCAATAGGGACCAACTATGGCTACACCTTC. This translates into CASSLAIGTNYGYTF.

This clonotype showed up just a few times. The rearrangement joins TRBV7-2 to TRBJ2-1; tentative D call: TRBD2 (7 bases). V was pared by 5 bases and J by 6 bases, with 23 bases between. The CDR3 spans 17 residues. Looked up from germline, CDR1 is SGHTA and CDR2 is FQGNSA. The CDR3 bases are TGTGCCAGCAGCCAAGTCCCTTTCGGGGGGCGACCCAATGAGCAGTTCTTC. Translated, it gives CASSQVPFGGRPNEQFF.

This clonotype was detected ten times or more. This chain connects TRBV30 to TRBJ1-1; D is perhaps TRBD1 (6 bases). This CDR3 is 13 amino acids long. Germline assignment: CDR1 GTSNPN and CDR2 SVGIG (reference sequence). Deletions cut 2 bases from V and 4 bases from J, with 11 bases between. The CDR3 is CAWSKGGRTEAFF. CDR3 bases: TGTGCCTGGAGTAAGGGGGGACGCACTGAAGCTTTCTTT.

Many counts were recorded for this clonotype. The DNA for the CDR3 is TGTGCCAGCAGGGAGCAGAAGAACACTGAAGCTTTCTTT. This gives the protein CASREQKNTEAFF. This chain joins TRBV28 and TRBJ1-1; D ambiguous. CDR1 MDHEN and CDR2 SYDVKM come from the germline V gene. The CDR3 has 13 amino acids. Trimming pared 6 bases from V and 1 base from J, leaving 9 bases between. The full variable domain, its missing parts supplied by reference TRBV28 and TRBJ1-1, is DVKVTQSSRYLVKRTGEKVFLECVQDMDHENMFWYRQDPGLGLRLIYFSYDVKMKEKGDIPEGYSVSREKKERFSLILESASTNQTSMYLCASREQKNTEAFFGQGTRLTVV.

The V call is TRBV15, the J call TRBJ2-5, with D maybe TRBD1 (6 bases). The CDR3 length is 13 residues. Germline V gene data show CDR1 as LNHNV and CDR2 as YYDKDF (reference sequence). V was clipped by 6 bases and J by 5 bases, with 13 bases between them. The CDR3: CATRRQGMETQYF. CDR3 nucleotide sequence: TGTGCCACCAGACGTCAGGGGATGGAGACCCAGTACTTC.

The CDR3 region is CAWNPGPSNQPQHF. The DNA of the CDR3 is TGTGCCTGGAACCCAGGTCCTAGCAATCAGCCCCAGCATTTT. V and J are TRBV30 and TRBJ1-5; no clear D. Trimming took 4 bases from V and 0 from J, leaving 10 bases between them. The CDR3 loop spans 14 amino acids. Germline V gene data show CDR1 as GTSNPN and CDR2 as SVGIG (reference sequence).

The chain recombines TRBV7-9 with TRBJ2-7; D possibly matches TRBD1 or TRBD2 (5 bases each). Deletions cut 5 bases from V and 3 bases from J, with 17 bases between. Germline V gene lookup returns CDR1 SEHNR and CDR2 FQNEAQ (reference sequence). The CDR3 has 15 amino acids. The CDR3 sequence is CASSPGAARSYEQYF. The CDR3 nucleotides are TGTGCCAGCAGCCCCGGGGCCGCGAGGAGCTACGAGCAGTACTTC.

This clonotype was recorded many times. The CDR3 region is CASSPYGPGSVYTF. The CDR3 DNA follows: TGTGCCAGTAGTCCGTACGGCCCAGGGAGTGTCTACACCTTC. The chain has TRBV19 and TRBJ1-2; D may be TRBD1 (5 bases). CDR3 length: 14 residues. CDR1 is LNHDA and CDR2 is SQIVND in the germline V gene (reference sequence). The V gene lost 5 bases and the J gene lost 10 bases, with 20 bases spanning the gap. Drawing the rest from reference TRBV19 and TRBJ1-2, the complete variable domain is DGGITQSPKYLFRKEGQNVTLSCEQNLNHDAMYWYRQDPGQGLRLIYYSQIVNDFQKGDIAEGYSVSREKKESFPLTVTSAQKNPTAFYLCASSPYGPGSVYTFGSGTRLTVV.

For the CDR3, the DNA is TGTGCCGGTAGTCGGGACCGCTCCTACGAGCAGTACTTC. It yields the protein CAGSRDRSYEQYF. V gene TRBV6-6 combines with J gene TRBJ2-7, with D perhaps assigned TRBD1 or TRBD2 (5 bases each). Between the trimmed V and J ends, which lost 11 bases and 0 bases, there was a span of 14 bases. The CDR3 has 13 residues. Looked up from germline, CDR1 is MNHNY and CDR2 is SVGAGI (reference sequence).

This clonotype was counted ten times or more. V usage is TRBV7-2 and J usage is TRBJ2-2; D is undetermined. The CDR3 totals 13 residues. Germline CDR1 is SGHTA and CDR2 is FQGNSA. V was trimmed by 5 bases and J by 9 bases, leaving 13 bases between them. The CDR3 DNA sequence: TGTGCCAGCAGCCAAGCGAGTATACGGGAGCTGTTTTTT. It specifies CASSQASIRELFF.